A selection of T cell receptor beta chains follows, all from one sample in a study of blood T cell repertoires in COVID-19. TCRdb's copy holds only in-frame clones and misses some; the assay was immunoSEQ multiplex PCR. The table lists roughly 87,000 clones, around 86% of them singletons. The specimen sequenced was peripheral blood. The source of these receptors is a woman in her 70s with acute or convalescent COVID-19. Both conserved end residues are part of each CDR3. A D gene is named only where the DNA matches it firmly. Size is stated for part of the rows, as once, few or many counts, or as a class when the clone is expanded.

TRBV5-1	16	once	TRBJ1-6	.	CASSLNSDRYNSPLHF	TGCGCCAGCAGCTTGAACTCGGACAGATATAATTCACCCCTCCACTTT
TRBV11-3	13	once	TRBJ2-7	.	CASSLGLINEQYF	TGTGCCAGCAGCTTAGGACTTATCAACGAGCAGTACTTC
TRBV10-1	13	.	TRBJ1-1	.	CASTRDTQSEAFF	TGCGCCAGCACACGGGACACCCAAAGCGAAGCTTTCTTT
TRBV24-1	16	.	TRBJ2-3	.	CATSDFGYAGSDTQYF	TGTGCCACCAGTGATTTCGGATATGCAGGCTCGGATACGCAGTATTTT
TRBV27	15	.	TRBJ2-1	.	CASSFMPGGYNEQFF	TGTGCCAGCAGTTTTATGCCAGGAGGCTACAATGAGCAGTTCTTC
TRBV2	13	.	TRBJ1-5	.	CACKQGSNQPQHF	TGTGCCTGCAAGCAGGGCAGCAATCAGCCCCAGCATTTT
TRBV18	12	.	TRBJ1-1	.	CASSGGLDLAFF	TGTGCCAGCTCGGGGGGGTTGGATTTGGCTTTCTTT
TRBV27	16	.	TRBJ1-5	.	CASSSGQIYSNQPQHF	TGTGCCAGCAGTTCCGGACAGATCTATAGCAATCAGCCCCAGCATTTT
TRBV10-3	15	.	TRBJ1-2	.	CAISESSGIAYGYTF	TGTGCCATCAGTGAGTCCTCAGGGATCGCCTATGGCTACACCTTC
TRBV18	16	.	TRBJ2-2	.	CASSRAPSRDTGELFF	TGTGCCAGCTCCCGCGCACCAAGCCGGGACACCGGGGAGCTGTTTTTT
TRBV2	14	few	TRBJ1-1	TRBD1	CASSVQGVNTEAFF	TGTGCCAGCAGTGTGCAGGGGGTGAACACTGAAGCTTTCTTT
TRBV7-9	16	.	TRBJ1-2	.	CASSSVRQTTRGGYTF	TGTGCCAGCAGCTCCGTCCGACAGACAACAAGGGGGGGCTACACCTTC
TRBV28	15	.	TRBJ2-7	.	CASSLPGQTIYEQYF	TGTGCCAGCAGTTTGCCCGGACAGACCATCTACGAGCAGTACTTC
TRBV2	15	once	TRBJ1-3	TRBD1	CASRRDRGGGNTIYF	TGTGCCAGCAGGAGAGACAGGGGCGGTGGAAACACCATATATTTT
TRBV11-2	18	.	TRBJ2-3	TRBD2	CASSLDSRASGGTDTQYF	TGTGCCAGCAGCTTAGATTCCCGGGCTAGCGGGGGCACAGATACGCAGTATTTT
TRBV11-3	15	.	TRBJ2-1	TRBD2	CASSFLAGKFGEQFF	TGTGCCAGCAGCTTCCTAGCGGGGAAGTTCGGTGAGCAGTTCTTC
TRBV2	15	.	TRBJ1-4	TRBD1	CASSKTGETNEKLFF	TGTGCCAGCAGTAAAACAGGGGAAACTAATGAAAAACTGTTTTTT
TRBV7-6	15	.	TRBJ1-3	TRBD1	CASSWGQGSGNTIYF	TGTGCCAGCAGCTGGGGACAGGGGTCTGGAAACACCATATATTTT
TRBV30	15	.	TRBJ1-2	.	CAWSVRVEEPYGYTF	TGTGCCTGGAGTGTACGTGTCGAGGAGCCCTATGGCTACACCTTC
TRBV18	13	.	TRBJ2-5	.	CASSRTDQETQYF	TGTGCCAGCTCGAGGACAGACCAAGAGACCCAGTACTTC
TRBV7-9	14	once	TRBJ1-2	.	CASSLVAGNGGYTF	TGTGCCAGCAGCTTAGTGGCAGGGAATGGTGGCTACACCTTC
TRBV7-9	15	.	TRBJ1-1	TRBD1	CASSSPGTGIPEAFF	TGTGCCAGCAGCTCCCCTGGGACAGGGATTCCTGAAGCTTTCTTT